This T cell receptor (beta chain) originates from a study of T cell changes during pregnancy in multiple sclerosis. Sequencing used immunoSEQ multiplex PCR; TCRdb keeps in-frame clones, though not all of them. This sample has around 88,000 clones, with approximately 90% found just once. The germline V gene encodes CDR1 SEHNR and CDR2 FQNEAQ (reference sequence). The CDR3 runs to 14 residues. Trimming took 8 bases from V and 6 from J; bases not matched to a gene: 8. This clone came up once. The origin of this receptor is a female donor in good health, enrolled as a control in a pregnancy study. Sequenced here: peripheral blood, sampled after pregnancy. The chain carries TRBV7-9 and TRBJ1-3; TRBD1 agrees at 9 bases. The CDR3 nucleotides are TGTGCCAGCCTAAGCACAGGGGGCGAAAACACCATATATTTT. This sequence encodes CASLSTGGENTIYF.